Sequencing of this T cell receptor (beta chain) was carried out in a study of Graves' ophthalmopathy and Graves' hyperthyroidism. Turning to the study itself: Blood was drawn at initial diagnosis, before any treatment.

Orbital computed tomography, thyroid ultrasound, TRAb, serum thyroxine and clinical symptoms formed the basis of diagnosis. From fresh peripheral blood, roughly 11 ml in volume, the PBMCs were obtained. Comment on this clonotype: Its antigen is not identified.

V lost 1 base, J lost 4 bases, and 10 bases lay in between. The CDR3 has 15 amino acids. The germline V gene encodes CDR1 SGHAT and CDR2 FQNNGV. From RNA, the CDR3 regions of TCR beta chains were amplified and sequenced. In the first round, RT-PCR was carried out with HTBI primers, and a multiplex PCR formed the second round. MiXCR, applied by TCRdb to the multiplex PCR reads, yields one record per CDR3 protein. The data contain about 700,000 distinct CDR3 sequences, 40% of them singletons. Overall study findings and caveats: Among expanded thyroid clonotypes above 0.001 frequency, most also occurred in blood.

This sequence was found in an adult man with Graves' ophthalmopathy. The sequenced material came from peripheral blood. The chain has TRBV11-2 and TRBJ1-4; the D is unclear. DNA for the CDR3: TGTGCCAGCAGCTTAGGCGGCATTGGTAATGAAAAACTGTTTTTT. The encoded protein is CASSLGGIGNEKLFF.